What follows describes a single TCR beta chain. Its matching antigen is unknown. Trimming took off 0 bases at V and 5 bases at J, with 16 bases between the two ends. Germline assignment: CDR1 DFQATT and CDR2 SNEGSKA (reference sequence). This CDR3 is 15 amino acids long. The data derive from a study of T-cell memory formation after mild COVID-19. Study outcomes and limitations: Researchers found some responding clones in pre-infection memory, a sign that cross-reactive memory joined.

TCRdb redid the calling of the 5' RACE reads with MiXCR, one entry per CDR3 protein. The repertoire holds over 500,000 distinct CDR3 sequences, roughly 17% seen once, with roughly 8% in the top ten. The receptor was derived from an adult woman who had mild COVID-19 (a few samples of this study predate the infection). Cell type and time point are not known. Specimen: PBMCs or a T cell subset sorted from them (not recorded which). The chain employs TRBV20-1 and TRBJ1-2, with D unresolved. This CDR3 is CSARDPEGWEYGYTF. The CDR3 DNA reads TGCAGTGCTAGAGATCCCGAAGGGTGGGAATATGGCTACACCTTC.